Listed here are 3 T cell receptor beta chains from one sample, sequenced in a study of blood T cell repertoires in COVID-19. Clones were read by immunoSEQ multiplex PCR, and TCRdb kept only the in-frame ones, dropping some. The sample lists tens of thousands of clones, 90% occurring once. The sample was peripheral blood. The receptors shown here come from an older woman with active COVID-19.

The chain is built from TRBV7-2 and TRBJ1-3; tentatively, D is TRBD1 (5 bases). The CDR3 is 16 amino acids. V lost 1 base and J 0 bases, leaving 10 bases between the germline ends. Germline V gene sequence: CDR1 SGHTA, CDR2 FQGNSA. The CDR3 here is CASSLVGGNSGNTIYF. The DNA for the CDR3 is TGTGCCAGCAGCTTAGTTGGGGGGAACTCTGGAAACACCATATATTTT.

V and J are TRBV3-1 (or the pseudogene TRBV3-2) and TRBJ1-6, with 10 bases aligning to TRBD1. With V trimmed by 2 bases and J by 7 bases, 8 bases remained unmatched. This CDR3 comprises 17 residues. The germline CDR1 and CDR2 sequences are LGHDT and YNNKEL (reference sequence). CDR3 nucleotide sequence: TGTGCCAGCAGCCAACCCGGGACAGGGGAGAGGAATTCACCCCTCCACTTT. It codes for CASSQPGTGERNSPLHF.

The genes are TRBV9 and TRBJ2-2, with 8 bases matching TRBD2. Germline V gives CDR1 SGDLS, CDR2 YYNGEE. The CDR3 consists of 19 residues. V shed 4 bases and J 0 bases; nucleotides not matched to a gene: 14. In DNA, the CDR3 is TGTGCCAGCAGCTCTAACCCCGGGACTAGTGGGCCGAACACCGGGGAGCTGTTTTTT. This translates into CASSSNPGTSGPNTGELFF.